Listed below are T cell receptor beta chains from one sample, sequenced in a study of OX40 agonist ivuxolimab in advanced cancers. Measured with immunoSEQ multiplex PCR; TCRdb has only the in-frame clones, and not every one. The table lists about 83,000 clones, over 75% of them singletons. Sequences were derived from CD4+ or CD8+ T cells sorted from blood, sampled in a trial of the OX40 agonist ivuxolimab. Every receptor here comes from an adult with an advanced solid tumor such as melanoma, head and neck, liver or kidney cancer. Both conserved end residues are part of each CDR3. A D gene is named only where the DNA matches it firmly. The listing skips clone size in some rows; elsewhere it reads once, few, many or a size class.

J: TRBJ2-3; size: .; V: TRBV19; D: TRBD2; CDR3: CASSIITAGGDTQYF; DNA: TGTGCCAGTAGTATAATTACGGCGGGGGGAGATACGCAGTATTTT
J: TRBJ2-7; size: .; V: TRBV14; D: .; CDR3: CASSRTGLSYEQYF; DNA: TGTGCCAGCAGTCGGACAGGACTATCCTACGAGCAGTACTTC
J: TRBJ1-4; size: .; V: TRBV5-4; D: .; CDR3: CASSPTGGNNEKLFF; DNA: TGTGCCAGCAGCCCGACAGGAGGGAATAATGAAAAACTGTTTTTT
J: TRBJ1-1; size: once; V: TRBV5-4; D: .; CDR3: CASSLWGRRNTEAFF; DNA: TGTGCCAGCAGCTTGTGGGGCCGGCGAAACACTGAAGCTTTCTTT
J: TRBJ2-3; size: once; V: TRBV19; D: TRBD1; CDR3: CASSIGAGQAEYF; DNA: TGTGCCAGTAGTATTGGTGCGGGACAGGCGGAGTATTTT
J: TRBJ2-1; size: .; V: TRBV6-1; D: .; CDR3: CASSEDRGFGHNEQFF; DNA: TGTGCCAGCAGTGAAGACCGGGGGTTTGGGCACAATGAGCAGTTCTTC
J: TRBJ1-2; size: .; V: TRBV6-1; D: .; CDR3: CASSQSGTSGGYTF; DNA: TGTGCCAGCAGTCAGAGCGGGACCTCGGGTGGCTACACCTTC
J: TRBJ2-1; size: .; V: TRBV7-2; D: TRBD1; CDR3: CASSSWTGNEQFF; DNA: TGTGCCAGCAGCTCATGGACAGGAAATGAGCAGTTCTTC
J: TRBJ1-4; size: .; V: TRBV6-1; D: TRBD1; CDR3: CASGGDRGKANEKLFF; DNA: TGTGCCAGCGGTGGGGACAGGGGTAAAGCTAATGAAAAACTGTTTTTT
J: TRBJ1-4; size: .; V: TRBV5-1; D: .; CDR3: CASSLGNNEKLFF; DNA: TGCGCCAGCAGCTTGGGGAACAATGAAAAACTGTTTTTT
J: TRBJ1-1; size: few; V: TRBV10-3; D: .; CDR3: CAITIDRNTEAFF; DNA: TGTGCCATCACTATCGACAGGAACACTGAAGCTTTCTTT
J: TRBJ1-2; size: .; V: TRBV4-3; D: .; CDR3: CASSQEGDQAYGYTF; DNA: TGCGCCAGCAGCCAAGAGGGGGATCAGGCCTATGGCTACACCTTC
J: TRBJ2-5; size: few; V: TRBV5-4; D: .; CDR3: CASSPRTEGETQYF; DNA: TGTGCCAGCAGCCCCCGTACCGAGGGGGAGACCCAGTACTTC
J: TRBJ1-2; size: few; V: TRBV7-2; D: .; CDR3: CASSLGTFSRGYTF; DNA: TGTGCCAGCAGCTTAGGGACGTTTTCGCGGGGCTACACCTTC
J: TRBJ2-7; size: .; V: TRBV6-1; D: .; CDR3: CASGRSYEQYF; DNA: TGTGCCAGCGGCCGCTCCTACGAGCAGTACTTC
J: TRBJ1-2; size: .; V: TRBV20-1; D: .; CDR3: CSATPTGGYTF; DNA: TGCAGTGCTACACCAACGGGGGGCTACACCTTC
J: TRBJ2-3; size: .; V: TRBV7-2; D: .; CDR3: CASSLATPGTQYF; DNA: TGTGCCAGCAGCTTAGCGACCCCGGGAACGCAGTATTTT
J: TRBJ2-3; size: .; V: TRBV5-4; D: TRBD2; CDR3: CASSLERASGGAYTQYF; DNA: TGTGCCAGCAGCTTGGAACGGGCTAGCGGGGGGGCATATACGCAGTATTTT
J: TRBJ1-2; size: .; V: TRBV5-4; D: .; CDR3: CASSRTSGSYGYTF; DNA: TGTGCCAGCAGCAGGACGTCGGGGAGCTATGGCTACACCTTC
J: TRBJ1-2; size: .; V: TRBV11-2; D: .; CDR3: CASSLERQANYGYTF; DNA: TGTGCCAGCAGCTTAGAACGACAGGCGAACTATGGCTACACCTTC
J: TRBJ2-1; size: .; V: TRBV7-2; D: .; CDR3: CASKVGYSYNEQFF; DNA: TGTGCCAGCAAAGTGGGGTACTCCTACAATGAGCAGTTCTTC
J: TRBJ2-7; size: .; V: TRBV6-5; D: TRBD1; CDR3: CASSPDRGLYEQYF; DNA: TGTGCCAGCAGCCCGGACAGGGGCCTTTACGAGCAGTACTTC
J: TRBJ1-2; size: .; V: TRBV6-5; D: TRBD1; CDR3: CASSTRTGDGYTF; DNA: TGTGCCAGCAGCACCCGGACAGGGGATGGCTACACCTTC
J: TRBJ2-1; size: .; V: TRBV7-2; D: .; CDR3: CASSMGGPTYNEQFF; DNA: TGTGCCAGCAGTATGGGGGGACCCACCTACAATGAGCAGTTCTTC
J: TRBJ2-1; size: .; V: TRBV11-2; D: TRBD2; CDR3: CASSLGLADEQFF; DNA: TGTGCCAGCAGCCTGGGACTAGCGGATGAGCAGTTCTTC
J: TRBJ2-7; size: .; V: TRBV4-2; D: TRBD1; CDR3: CASSQGDRRLNEQYF; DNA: TGTGCCAGCAGCCAAGGGGACAGAAGGTTAAACGAGCAGTACTTC
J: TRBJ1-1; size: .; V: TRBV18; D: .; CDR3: CASSPRRGGTEAFF; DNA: TGTGCCAGCTCCCCAAGGCGGGGTGGAACTGAAGCTTTCTTT
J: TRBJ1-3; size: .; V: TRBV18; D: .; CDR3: CASSQGYYSGNTIYF; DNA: TGTGCCAGCTCACAAGGCTATTACTCTGGAAACACCATATATTTT
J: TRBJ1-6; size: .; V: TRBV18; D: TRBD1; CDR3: CASSPERGRLSPLHF; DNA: TGTGCCAGCTCACCAGAGAGGGGGCGACTATCACCCCTCCACTTT
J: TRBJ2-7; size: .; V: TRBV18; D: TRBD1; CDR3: CASSRGQDDHEQYF; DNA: TGTGCCAGCTCACGTGGACAGGATGACCACGAGCAGTACTTC
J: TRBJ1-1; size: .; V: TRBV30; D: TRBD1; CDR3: CAGQGNTEAFF; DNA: TGTGCCGGACAGGGGAACACTGAAGCTTTCTTT
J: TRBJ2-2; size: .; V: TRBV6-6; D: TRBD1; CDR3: CASLVGQANTGELFF; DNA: TGTGCCAGCCTTGTGGGACAGGCGAACACCGGGGAGCTGTTTTTT
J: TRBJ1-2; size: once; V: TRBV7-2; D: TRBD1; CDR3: CASSLLTGVGGYTF; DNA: TGTGCCAGCAGCCTATTAACAGGGGTGGGTGGCTACACCTTC
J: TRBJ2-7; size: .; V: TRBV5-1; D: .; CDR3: CASSLGPGRDSYEQYF; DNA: TGCGCCAGCAGCTTGGGGCCGGGACGGGACTCCTACGAGCAGTACTTC
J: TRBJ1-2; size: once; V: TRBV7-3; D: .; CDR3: CASSLFPPGPLYGYTF; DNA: TGTGCCAGCAGCTTATTCCCCCCAGGCCCCCTCTATGGCTACACCTTC
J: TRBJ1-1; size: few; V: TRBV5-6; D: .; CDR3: CASSFGDTNTEAFF; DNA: TGTGCCAGCAGCTTCGGGGATACGAACACTGAAGCTTTCTTT
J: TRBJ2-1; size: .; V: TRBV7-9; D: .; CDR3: CASSLTGSYNEQFF; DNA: TGTGCCAGCAGCTTGACAGGCTCCTACAATGAGCAGTTCTTC
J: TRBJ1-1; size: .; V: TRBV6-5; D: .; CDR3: CASFTLQKNTEAFF; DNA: TGTGCCAGCTTTACTTTACAGAAGAACACTGAAGCTTTCTTT
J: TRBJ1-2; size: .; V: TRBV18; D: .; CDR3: CASSPRGGTLGGYTF; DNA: TGTGCCAGCTCACCCCGTGGAGGGACTCTAGGGGGCTACACCTTC
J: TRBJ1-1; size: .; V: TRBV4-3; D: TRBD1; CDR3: CASSQTGTETF; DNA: TGCGCCAGCAGCCAAACGGGGACAGAAACCTTT
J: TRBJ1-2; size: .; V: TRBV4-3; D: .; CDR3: CASSQDWGLYGYTF; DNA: TGCGCCAGCAGCCAAGACTGGGGCCTCTATGGCTACACCTTC
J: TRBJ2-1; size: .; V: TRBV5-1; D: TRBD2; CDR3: CASSLTRLAGPVDEQFF; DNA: TGCGCCAGCAGCTTGACCCGACTAGCCGGCCCCGTCGATGAGCAGTTCTTC
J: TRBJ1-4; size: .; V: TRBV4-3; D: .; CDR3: CASSQDGRREKLFF; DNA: TGCGCCAGCAGCCAAGATGGGCGGAGGGAAAAACTGTTTTTT
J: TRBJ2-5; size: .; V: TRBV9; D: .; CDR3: CASSAGDSGVGETQYF; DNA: TGTGCCAGCAGCGCGGGGGACAGCGGGGTCGGAGAGACCCAGTACTTC
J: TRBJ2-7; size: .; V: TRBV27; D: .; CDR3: CASGIYEQYF; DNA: TGTGCCAGCGGTATCTACGAGCAGTACTTC
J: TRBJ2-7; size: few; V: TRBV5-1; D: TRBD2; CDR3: CASSDGDAGGRKYF; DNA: TGCGCCAGCAGCGACGGGGACGCGGGGGGGCGTAAATACTTC
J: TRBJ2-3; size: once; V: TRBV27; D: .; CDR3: CASSGPTAFTDTQYF; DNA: TGTGCCAGCTCGGGACCGACAGCTTTCACAGATACGCAGTATTTT
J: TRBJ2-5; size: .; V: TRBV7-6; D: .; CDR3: CASSVQETQYF; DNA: TGTGCCAGCAGCGTCCAAGAGACCCAGTACTTC
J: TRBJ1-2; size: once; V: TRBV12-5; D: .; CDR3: CASGLGRSYGYTF; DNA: TGTGCTAGTGGTTTGGGACGGTCCTATGGCTACACCTTC
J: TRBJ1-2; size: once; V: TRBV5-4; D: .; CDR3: CASRRARDGGWGYTF; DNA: TGTGCCAGCAGACGAGCCCGGGACGGGGGTTGGGGCTACACCTTC
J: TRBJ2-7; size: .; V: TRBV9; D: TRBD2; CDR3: CASSVGSGGVEQYF; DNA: TGTGCCAGCAGCGTAGGGAGCGGGGGGGTCGAGCAGTACTTC
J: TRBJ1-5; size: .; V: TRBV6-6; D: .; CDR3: CASSSTGSNQPQHF; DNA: TGTGCCAGCAGTTCGACGGGGAGCAATCAGCCCCAGCATTTT
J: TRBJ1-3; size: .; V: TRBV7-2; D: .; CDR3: CASSRYRVPGNTIYF; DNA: TGTGCCAGCAGTAGATACAGGGTCCCCGGAAACACCATATATTTT
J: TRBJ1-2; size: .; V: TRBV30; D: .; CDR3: CAWSVGWTNYGYTF; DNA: TGTGCCTGGAGTGTCGGGTGGACTAACTATGGCTACACCTTC
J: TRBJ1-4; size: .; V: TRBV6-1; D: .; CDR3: CASSETHEKLFF; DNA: TGTGCCAGCAGTGAAACCCACGAAAAACTGTTTTTT
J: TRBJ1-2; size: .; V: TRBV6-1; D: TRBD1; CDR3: CASSEAPTGWPMGYTF; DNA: TGTGCCAGCAGTGAAGCGCCGACAGGGTGGCCTATGGGCTACACCTTC
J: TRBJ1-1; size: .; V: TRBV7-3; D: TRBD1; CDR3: CASSRQGGTEAFF; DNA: TGTGCCAGCAGCCGACAGGGAGGCACTGAAGCTTTCTTT